The T cell receptor beta chain under discussion was sequenced for a study of blood T cell repertoires in COVID-19. On the study more broadly: Samples taken during acute and convalescent COVID-19 were collected in the United States, Italy and Spain. PBMCs, B-cell-depleted T cells, or T cells provided the cDNA or gDNA that made up the material.

All enrollees were roughly 18 to 100 years old and from 20 to 30 US areas. The V gene's germline CDR1 is SQVTM and CDR2 ANQGSEA. V trimming: 5 bases; J trimming: 6 bases; junction bases outside the gene matches: 5. The CDR3 has 14 residues. As processed by the authors: Nucleated cell number was recorded as an estimate derived from reference gene primer amplification. TCRdb keeps only in-frame clones here, not all; method: immunoSEQ multiplex PCR. That table furnishes V, J and clone size, whereas the DNA furnished D and trimming. The data show hundreds of thousands of clones, with around 87% seen just once and roughly 1.6% held by the top ten.

The source of this sequence is a woman aged 45 to 65 who had recovered from COVID-19. This chain connects TRBV29-1 to TRBJ2-7; 15 nucleotides match TRBD2. The sequenced sample was PBMCs or T cells enriched from blood (not recorded which). The CDR3 DNA reads TGCAGCGTTATAGGACTAGCGGGAGGGCTCGAGCAGTACTTC. Protein sequence: CSVIGLAGGLEQYF.